The next 30 T cell receptor beta chains were all read from a single sample in a study of T cell clonotyping in hematopoietic cell transplantation (dated by TCRdb to about 2021). Library generation was performed with the immunoSEQ multiplex PCR assay. TCRdb holds this immuneACCESS table with in-frame rearrangements only. Some clones are missing; in checked studies, unresolved V genes explain under half, and the rest has no known cause. Present in this sample are 25,000 to 30,000 clones, roughly 91% of which were seen just once. The ten largest account for around 2.4% of the sample. Reading the label with the study, this specimen's time point is: recipient sample about 28 days before transplant, after cytoreduction. Sequenced material: peripheral blood mononuclear cells, taken before stem cell transplant. These receptors were obtained from a man aged 45 to 65 with acute myeloid leukemia. Some clones in this sample may be carry-over from other donors' samples.

CDR3 sequence reads: CAMDPGHLQETQYF. The CDR3 nucleotides are TGTGCCATGGATCCGGGACACCTCCAAGAGACCCAGTACTTC. The chain uses TRBV28 and TRBJ2-5, with D perhaps TRBD1 (6 bases). The V gene's germline CDR1 is MDHEN and CDR2 SYDVKM. Trimming cost V 10 bases and J 1 base, with 16 bases left between them. The CDR3 has 14 residues.

The chain recombines TRBV6-1 with TRBJ2-7, with 8 nucleotides matching TRBD1. Germline V gives CDR1 MNHNS, CDR2 SASEGT. Unmatched junction bases numbered 7, after V lost 1 base and J lost 5 bases. This CDR3 spans 15 amino acids. DNA of the CDR3: TGTGCCAGCAGTGAAGTAGTATACAGGGGGAACGAGCAGTACTTC. This codes for CASSEVVYRGNEQYF.

The V and J genes are TRBV19 and TRBJ1-5; D is unresolved. Germline V gene sequence: CDR1 LNHDA, CDR2 SQIVND (reference sequence). The V gene lost 3 bases and the J gene lost 0 bases, with 9 bases spanning the gap. This CDR3 comprises 15 residues. The CDR3 loop is CASSILQISNQPQHF. DNA of the CDR3: TGTGCCAGTAGTATTTTACAGATTAGCAATCAGCCCCAGCATTTT.

V gene TRBV5-1 combines with J gene TRBJ2-3; 11 bases line up with TRBD1. This CDR3 contains 16 residues. The V gene's germline CDR1 is SGHRS and CDR2 YFSETQ. V lost 2 bases and J lost 6; bases outside the gene matches: 8. This CDR3 is CASSFPRDRGDDTQYF. CDR3 in DNA: TGCGCCAGCAGCTTCCCCCGGGACAGGGGGGATGATACGCAGTATTTT. The whole variable domain, filled in from reference TRBV5-1 and TRBJ2-3, reads KAGVTQTPRYLIKTRGQQVTLSCSPISGHRSVSWYQQTPGQGLQFLFEYFSETQRNKGNFPGRFSGRQFSNSRSEMNVSTLELGDSALYLCASSFPRDRGDDTQYFGPGTRLTVL.

CDR3 residues: CASSPGRDYSSDTQYF. CDR3 in DNA: TGTGCCAGCAGCCCGGGGAGGGACTACTCGTCGGATACGCAGTATTTT. This chain connects TRBV28 to TRBJ2-3; 7 positions agree with TRBD2. This CDR3 comprises 16 residues. Germline V gives CDR1 MDHEN, CDR2 SYDVKM. J gave up 6 bases and V 6 bases, and 15 bases lay outside the gene matches.

The chain employs TRBV7-9 and TRBJ2-3; D gene ambiguous. CDR3 size: 15 residues. Germline lookup yields CDR1 SEHNR and CDR2 FQNEAQ (reference sequence). V lost 2 bases and J lost 0, with 9 bases in between. CDR3 protein: CASSLITASTDTQYF. DNA for the CDR3: TGTGCCAGCAGCTTAATTACTGCGAGCACAGATACGCAGTATTTT.

This clone appeared once. The DNA of the CDR3 is TGTGCCAGCAGTGTGGCCTTAAGCGGTGGCTACACCTTC. Translation gives CASSVALSGGYTF. The V gene is TRBV27, the J gene TRBJ1-2; D unclear. Germline-derived CDR1 and CDR2 are MNHEY and SMNVEV (reference sequence). The length of the CDR3 is 13 residues. Trimming shortened V by 5 bases and J by 7 bases, and 14 bases separated the two germline ends.

The V call is TRBV7-2, the J call TRBJ2-7; no definite D call. Looked up from germline, CDR1 is SGHTA and CDR2 is FQGNSA. The CDR3 has 12 residues. Trimming shortened V by 1 base and J by 0 bases, and 1 base separated the two germline ends. CDR3 amino acids: CASSLVSYEQYF. Here the CDR3 DNA reads TGTGCCAGCAGCTTAGTCTCCTACGAGCAGTACTTC. Using reference TRBV7-2 and TRBJ2-7 for the parts outside the CDR3, the full variable domain is GAGVSQSPSNKVTEKGKDVELRCDPISGHTALYWYRQSLGQGLEFLIYFQGNSAPDKSGLPSDRFSAERTGGSVSTLTIQRTQQEDSAVYLCASSLVSYEQYFGPGTRLTVT.

This clone was counted only a few times. The CDR3 DNA follows: TGTGCCTGGAGTCCCGGCATGCGGGAGGACCGCTACGAGCAGTACTTC. Amino acids: CAWSPGMREDRYEQYF. This chain connects TRBV30 to TRBJ2-7, with TRBD2 matching over 8 bases. Germline values: CDR1 GTSNPN, CDR2 SVGIG (reference sequence). Trimming at V came to 2 bases and at J to 3 bases, leaving 12 bases not matched to a gene. CDR3 length equals 16 residues.

This clone was counted once. V is TRBV19 and J is TRBJ2-3; no definite D call. CDR1 and CDR2 from the germline V gene are LNHDA and SQIVND (reference sequence). This CDR3 contains 11 residues. V dropped 1 base and J dropped 5 bases, with 1 base sitting between them. The CDR3 region has the DNA TGTGCCAGTAGTATAGGAGATACGCAGTATTTT. Its translation is CASSIGDTQYF.

V gene TRBV11-2 combines with J gene TRBJ1-1, with D possibly matching TRBD1 (5 bases). The length of the CDR3 is 14 residues. Looked up from germline, CDR1 is SGHAT and CDR2 is FQNNGV. With 6 bases removed from V and 4 bases from J, the gap between germline ends came to 15 bases. CDR3 bases: TGTGCCAGCAGGGTTTTAAAGGGGCTCACTGAAGCTTTCTTT. Translated, it gives CASRVLKGLTEAFF.

Regarding this clone: The CDR3 does not end in the conserved phenylalanine or tryptophan, so this is likely a read error. It is unclear where the CDR3 begins or ends on the DNA, so no DNA is shown, and the CDR3 is as TCRdb lists it. The CDR3 loop reads CASTTSRGSSGV. The chain uses TRBV4-1 and TRBJ1-1; TRBD1, the table's D call, lacks a check against the DNA. The CDR3 extends over 12 residues, inclusive of both ends. Germline lookup yields CDR1 MGHRA and CDR2 YSYEKL.

This CDR3 is CASSPQRGRSSYEQYF. The CDR3 DNA sequence: TGTGCCAGCAGTCCCCAGAGGGGGCGCAGCTCCTACGAGCAGTACTTC. V and J are TRBV28 and TRBJ2-7; TRBD1 matches at 7 bases. This CDR3 contains 16 residues. Trimming cost V 5 bases and J 0 bases; bases outside gene matches: 10. Germline CDR1 is MDHEN and CDR2 is SYDVKM.

The chain recombines TRBV21-1 with TRBJ1-5; the DNA was not used to check the table's D call, TRBD1. TRBV21-1 has pseudogene status. This CDR3 is 15 amino acids long. This chain's CDR3 is CASTSSQGGGQPQHF. In DNA, the CDR3 is TGTGCCAGCACCTCCTCGCAAGGGGGTGGACAGCCCCAGCATTTT.

CDR3 in amino acids: CAIPGQGIYEQYF. In DNA form, the CDR3 reads TGTGCCATCCCGGGACAGGGTATTTACGAGCAGTACTTC. J is TRBJ2-7 and V is TRBV2; 9 bases are shared with TRBD1. The CDR3 is made up of 13 amino acids. Germline-derived CDR1 and CDR2 are SNHLY and FYNNEI. J lost 4 bases, V lost 10 bases, and 8 bases had no gene match.

J is TRBJ2-1 and V is TRBV11-2; D unresolved. Germline loops: CDR1 SGHAT, CDR2 FQNNGV. The CDR3 spans 15 residues. V dropped 6 bases and J dropped 4 bases, with 16 bases sitting between them. The CDR3 loop reads CASSYERSLYNEQFF. The CDR3 bases are TGTGCCAGCAGTTATGAGCGTAGCCTGTACAATGAGCAGTTCTTC.

The gene calls are TRBV5-1 and TRBJ2-1, with 8 bases aligning to TRBD2. The germline V gene has CDR1 SGHRS and CDR2 YFSETQ. J gave up 7 bases and V 4 bases, and 13 bases lay outside the gene matches. The CDR3 loop spans 16 amino acids. CDR3 nucleotide sequence: TGCGCCAGCAGCATTAGCGGGATACCCCCCGAGAATGAGCAGTTCTTC. Translating gives CASSISGIPPENEQFF.

The rearrangement joins TRBV10-1 to TRBJ1-2; 7 positions match TRBD1. This CDR3 region has 13 residues. The germline V gene encodes CDR1 WNHNN and CDR2 SYGVQD (reference sequence). The ends lost 8 bases at V and 5 bases at J; junction bases unmatched: 8. The CDR3 DNA reads TGCGCCAGCGGACGCGACAGGGATTATGGCTACACCTTC. Translation gives CASGRDRDYGYTF.

The J gene is TRBJ2-7, the V gene TRBV19; D uncertain. V was clipped by 0 bases and J by 5 bases, with 11 bases between them. Germline CDR1 is LNHDA and CDR2 is SQIVND (reference sequence). The CDR3 covers 14 residues. The CDR3, as DNA: TGTGCCAGTAGTATAGATGTTGAAGGAAACGAGCAGTACTTC. Its protein is CASSIDVEGNEQYF.

V and J are TRBV7-3 and TRBJ1-6; 8 nucleotides match TRBD1. CDR3 size: 17 residues. Losses at the gene ends were 4 bases for V and 0 bases for J; bases not matched to a gene: 5. Looked up from germline, CDR1 is SGHTA and CDR2 is FQGTGA. The CDR3 is CASSSDRASSYNSPLHF. In DNA form, the CDR3 reads TGTGCCAGCAGCTCGGACAGGGCCAGCTCCTATAATTCACCCCTCCACTTT. The whole variable domain, filled in from reference TRBV7-3 and TRBJ1-6, reads GAGVSQTPSNKVTEKGKYVELRCDPISGHTALYWYRQSLGQGPEFLIYFQGTGAADDSGLPNDRFFAVRPEGSVSTLKIQRTERGDSAVYLCASSSDRASSYNSPLHFGNGTRLTVT.

This rearrangement joins TRBV7-6 to TRBJ2-7; weak D call: TRBD2 (7 bases). Trimming removed 3 bases at V and 1 base at J, with 16 bases between. The CDR3 totals 16 residues. Germline CDR1 is SGHVS and CDR2 is FNYEAQ. The CDR3 bases are TGTGCCAGCAGCTTGGAGGGGGGGCTTGGTTCCTACGAGCAGTACTTC. Protein sequence: CASSLEGGLGSYEQYF.

V usage is TRBV5-1 and J usage is TRBJ1-6; D possibly corresponds to TRBD1 (5 bases). Germline V CDR1 and CDR2: SGHRS, YFSETQ. The CDR3 spans 18 residues. V gave up 4 bases and J gave up 0 bases, with 17 bases separating them. The CDR3 sequence is CASSTGTLGSSYNSPLHF. DNA of the CDR3: TGCGCCAGCAGCACCGGGACTCTCGGAAGCTCCTATAATTCACCCCTCCACTTT. Full variable domain (rest looked up from reference TRBV5-1 and TRBJ1-6): KAGVTQTPRYLIKTRGQQVTLSCSPISGHRSVSWYQQTPGQGLQFLFEYFSETQRNKGNFPGRFSGRQFSNSRSEMNVSTLELGDSALYLCASSTGTLGSSYNSPLHFGNGTRLTVT.

The chain has TRBV2 and TRBJ2-2, with D perhaps assigned TRBD1 or TRBD2 (6 bases each). Per germline, CDR1 SNHLY and CDR2 FYNNEI. The length of the CDR3 is 14 residues. The V end was cut by 8 bases, the J end by 0 bases, with 10 bases between. CDR3 protein: CASRGRPNTGELFF. CDR3 bases: TGTGCCAGCCGGGGGCGCCCGAACACCGGGGAGCTGTTTTTT.

The rearrangement links TRBV6-5 to TRBJ1-2; 7 nucleotides agree with TRBD1. V lost 2 bases to trimming and J lost 6 bases; unmatched junction nucleotides: 3. Looked up from germline, CDR1 is MNHEY and CDR2 is SVGAGI. CDR3 size: 13 residues. This CDR3 reads CASSYVTGNGYTF. As DNA, the CDR3 is TGTGCCAGCAGTTACGTGACAGGGAATGGCTACACCTTC.

This clone was detected once. V gene TRBV27 combines with J gene TRBJ2-7, with 10 positions matching TRBD2. Germline CDR1 MNHEY, CDR2 SMNVEV (reference sequence). The CDR3 runs to 14 residues. The J segment lost 4 bases and the V segment lost 5 bases, leaving 5 bases of the junction unmatched. This CDR3 is CASSPNSGRYEQYF. The CDR3, as DNA: TGTGCCAGCAGTCCCAATAGCGGGAGGTACGAGCAGTACTTC.

The chain recombines TRBV4-1 with TRBJ2-2; D remains unclear. Germline V lookup: CDR1 MGHRA, CDR2 YSYEKL. The V gene lost 3 bases and the J gene lost 6 bases, with 5 bases spanning the gap. This CDR3 has 12 residues. CDR3 region: CASSHPAGELFF. The CDR3 DNA is TGCGCCAGCAGCCATCCGGCCGGGGAGCTGTTTTTT.

V gene TRBV4-3 combines with J gene TRBJ1-3; D might be TRBD1 (5 bases). Germline values: CDR1 LGHNA, CDR2 YSLEER. This CDR3 region has 16 residues. Trimming took off 4 bases at V and 0 bases at J, with 13 bases between the two ends. CDR3 nucleotide sequence: TGCGCCAGCAGCCTGCCGGGGGGGATCTCTGGAAACACCATATATTTT. It specifies CASSLPGGISGNTIYF.

This clone was found once. This chain connects TRBV6-1 to TRBJ2-3; D tentatively fits TRBD1 or TRBD2 (5 bases each). Germline lookup yields CDR1 MNHNS and CDR2 SASEGT. The CDR3 runs to 15 residues. V was clipped by 4 bases and J by 1 base, with 12 bases between them. The CDR3 DNA is TGTGCCAGCAGTGCCACGGGACGCCGCACAGATACGCAGTATTTT. Its protein is CASSATGRRTDTQYF.

The chain employs TRBV6-4 and TRBJ2-3; 8 bases map to TRBD1. CDR3 size: 13 residues. Germline-derived CDR1 and CDR2 are MRHNA and SNTAGT. V lost 6 bases, J lost 5 bases, and 4 bases stayed unmatched. In DNA form, the CDR3 reads TGTGCCAGCAGCAGGGGGCGAGGAGATACGCAGTATTTT. Translation: CASSRGRGDTQYF.

This sequence joins TRBV11-2 and TRBJ2-2; the match to TRBD2 covers 13 bases. The CDR3 contains 19 residues. The ends lost 6 bases at V and 1 base at J; junction bases unmatched: 11. In germline, CDR1 is SGHAT, CDR2 FQNNGV. The CDR3: CASSSRGLAGIWNTGELFF. The CDR3 nucleotides read TGTGCCAGCAGTTCCAGGGGACTAGCGGGGATCTGGAACACCGGGGAGCTGTTTTTT.